The 6 T cell receptor beta chains presented below share a single source sample, sequenced in a study of shared clonotypes between healthy human individuals. Libraries were prepared by immunoSEQ multiplex PCR; TCRdb keeps only in-frame clonotypes and omits some of them. The sample contains under 1 million clones, 90% to 97% of which appear only once. Naive-designated CD8 cells lacked CD45RO, were positively enriched for CCR7, and omitted terminally differentiated effector memory CD45RA+ cells. The specimen was naive CD8+ T cells sorted from blood. The receptors here all came from a man aged 30 to 45 in good health.

This chain uses TRBV11-2 with TRBJ2-1, with TRBD2 matching over 12 bases. The V gene end was trimmed by 5 bases and the J gene end by 0 bases; junction bases not matched to a gene: 8. The length of the CDR3 is 18 residues. In germline, CDR1 is SGHAT, CDR2 FQNNGV. CDR3 protein: CASSLSTSGRSSYNEQFF. The CDR3 DNA reads TGTGCCAGCAGCCTGAGTACTAGCGGGAGGAGCTCCTACAATGAGCAGTTCTTC.

This clone was counted once. The chain recombines TRBV27 with TRBJ2-1; 10 bases line up with TRBD2. V trimming: 3 bases; J trimming: 6 bases; junction bases outside the gene matches: 5. CDR1 is MNHEY, CDR2 SMNVEV, per germline (reference sequence). The CDR3 length is 15 residues. CDR3 coding DNA: TGTGCCAGCAGTTTCCTAGCGGGAGTATCCAATGAGCAGTTCTTC. Translating gives CASSFLAGVSNEQFF.

There are a few counts of this clone. This chain uses TRBV10-3 with TRBJ2-7; D unresolved. Trimming shortened V by 2 bases and J by 2 bases, and 7 bases separated the two germline ends. There are 13 residues in the CDR3. CDR1 and CDR2 (germline): ENHRY, SYGVKD. The CDR3: CAISENPPYEQYF. The CDR3 DNA reads TGTGCCATCAGTGAGAATCCTCCCTACGAGCAGTACTTC.

This chain connects TRBV29-1 to TRBJ2-1; 9 bases line up with TRBD2. J lost 4 bases, V lost 8 bases, and 6 bases had no gene match. There are 13 residues in the CDR3. The germline CDR1 and CDR2 sequences are SQVTM and ANQGSEA. The CDR3, as DNA: TGCAGCATACGGACTAGCGAATACAATGAGCAGTTCTTC. Translation: CSIRTSEYNEQFF.

The chain is built from TRBV19 and TRBJ2-1; TRBD1 is a possible D gene (6 bases). V was clipped by 11 bases and J by 3 bases, with 11 bases between them. The CDR3 contains 12 residues. Germline V lookup: CDR1 LNHDA, CDR2 SQIVND (reference sequence). The CDR3 bases are TGTGCCGTGGGGGACAACTACAATGAGCAGTTCTTC. Encoded protein: CAVGDNYNEQFF.

V is TRBV27 and J is TRBJ2-7; 8 bases line up with TRBD2. Germline V gives CDR1 MNHEY, CDR2 SMNVEV (reference sequence). The ends lost 3 bases at V and 6 bases at J; junction bases unmatched: 16. The CDR3 length is 17 residues. The CDR3 nucleotides read TGTGCCAGCAGTTTCACCACGGGCGGGGGGCGGTTACTCGAGCAGTACTTC. This encodes CASSFTTGGGRLLEQYF.